These T cell receptor beta chains were read from a single sample in a study of T cells in Graves' hyperthyroidism and ophthalmopathy. TCRdb processed the multiplex PCR reads anew with MiXCR; each CDR3 protein has one entry. The repertoire has hundreds of thousands of distinct CDR3 sequences, approximately 15% of them found once; the top ten carry around 12%. Sequences were obtained from blood. Receptor source: a woman in her forties or fifties with Graves' ophthalmopathy. CDR3s include the opening cysteine and the closing phenylalanine or tryptophan. D genes are given only for firm matches. Not every row has a clone size; where given, it reads once, few, many or a size class.

d_call: .
v_call: TRBV9
clone_size: many
j_call: TRBJ2-3
cdr3_nt: TGTGCCAGCAGCGTAGCGGCGGGGCAGGGGAGCACAGATACGCAGTATTTT
cdr3_aa: CASSVAAGQGSTDTQYF

d_call: .
v_call: TRBV25-1
clone_size: .
j_call: TRBJ2-5
cdr3_nt: TGTGCCAGCAGTGAAGGTGGGGGCCCCCGGGAGACCCAGTACTTC
cdr3_aa: CASSEGGGPRETQYF

d_call: .
v_call: TRBV27
clone_size: many
j_call: TRBJ2-1
cdr3_nt: TGTGCCAGCAGTCCTCCCCCGTATGGCGAGCAGTTCTTC
cdr3_aa: CASSPPPYGEQFF

d_call: TRBD1
v_call: TRBV7-9
clone_size: many
j_call: TRBJ2-7
cdr3_nt: TGTGCCAGCAGCTCGTCAGGGACAGCCTACGAGCAGTACTTC
cdr3_aa: CASSSSGTAYEQYF

d_call: .
v_call: TRBV3-1
clone_size: many
j_call: TRBJ1-2
cdr3_nt: TGTGCCAGCAGCCAAGTAACCCGGGAGGACTATGGCTACACCTTC
cdr3_aa: CASSQVTREDYGYTF

d_call: .
v_call: TRBV28
clone_size: many
j_call: TRBJ1-1
cdr3_nt: TGTGCCAGCAGCGCACCTTCAATGAACACTGAAGCTTTCTTT
cdr3_aa: CASSAPSMNTEAFF

d_call: .
v_call: TRBV7-2
clone_size: .
j_call: TRBJ2-5
cdr3_nt: TGTGCCAGCAGCCCCGGACTGTTGGAAGAGACCCAGTACTTC
cdr3_aa: CASSPGLLEETQYF

d_call: .
v_call: TRBV30
clone_size: many
j_call: TRBJ2-7
cdr3_nt: TGTGCCTGGAGTGTAATAAGGAGATACTCCTACGAGCAGTACTTC
cdr3_aa: CAWSVIRRYSYEQYF

d_call: TRBD1
v_call: TRBV24-1
clone_size: many
j_call: TRBJ2-3
cdr3_nt: TGTGCCACCAGTGAGGGACAGGGGGCAGATACGCAGTATTTT
cdr3_aa: CATSEGQGADTQYF

d_call: .
v_call: TRBV2
clone_size: many
j_call: TRBJ2-7
cdr3_nt: TGTGCCAGCAACAGAAACCAGCAGGGGAAGGAGTACGAGCAGTACTTC
cdr3_aa: CASNRNQQGKEYEQYF

d_call: TRBD1
v_call: TRBV30
clone_size: few
j_call: TRBJ1-5
cdr3_nt: TGTGCCTGGAGGCCAGGGGGCAGGGAGAATCAGCCCCAGCATTTT
cdr3_aa: CAWRPGGRENQPQHF

d_call: .
v_call: TRBV2
clone_size: many
j_call: TRBJ1-1
cdr3_nt: TGTGCCAGCAGTGAAGGGTTGGGGACTGAAGCTTTCTTT
cdr3_aa: CASSEGLGTEAFF

d_call: .
v_call: TRBV9
clone_size: many
j_call: TRBJ2-1
cdr3_nt: TGTGCCAGCAGCGTAGGCCCTACTAGGGGTAACGAGCAGTTCTTC
cdr3_aa: CASSVGPTRGNEQFF

d_call: TRBD1
v_call: TRBV2
clone_size: many
j_call: TRBJ2-5
cdr3_nt: TGTGCCAGCAAGAGACAGGGGGCCGGGGAGACCCAGTACTTC
cdr3_aa: CASKRQGAGETQYF

d_call: TRBD1
v_call: TRBV20-1
clone_size: many
j_call: TRBJ2-5
cdr3_nt: TGCAGTGCTAGCCCCTCACAGGGGGCGGGAGAGACCCAGTACTTC
cdr3_aa: CSASPSQGAGETQYF

d_call: .
v_call: TRBV5-1
clone_size: many
j_call: TRBJ2-1
cdr3_nt: TGTGCCAGCAGTTTAGGAGGGGCCTACAATGAGCAGTTCTTC
cdr3_aa: CASSLGGAYNEQFF

d_call: TRBD2
v_call: TRBV7-6
clone_size: .
j_call: TRBJ2-1
cdr3_nt: TGTGCCAGCAGCTCTCCTAGCGGGAGGGCCCACAATGAGCAGTTCTTC
cdr3_aa: CASSSPSGRAHNEQFF

d_call: .
v_call: TRBV6-1
clone_size: .
j_call: TRBJ1-3
cdr3_nt: TGTGCCAGCAGAGGACGGGCCTCTGGAAACACCATATATTTT
cdr3_aa: CASRGRASGNTIYF

d_call: TRBD1
v_call: TRBV9
clone_size: .
j_call: TRBJ1-2
cdr3_nt: TGTGCCAGCAGCCCAGGGGGGACAGGGGCTAACTATGGCTACACCTTC
cdr3_aa: CASSPGGTGANYGYTF

d_call: TRBD1
v_call: TRBV6-2/TRBV6-3
clone_size: many
j_call: TRBJ2-7
cdr3_nt: TGTGCCAGCATCAAGGGATGGACAGGGGAAAGTTACGAGCAGTACTTC
cdr3_aa: CASIKGWTGESYEQYF

d_call: TRBD1
v_call: TRBV28
clone_size: many
j_call: TRBJ1-6
cdr3_nt: TGTGCCAGCAGCTCGGGACAGGGGAATTCACCCCTCCACTTT
cdr3_aa: CASSSGQGNSPLHF

d_call: .
v_call: TRBV14
clone_size: many
j_call: TRBJ1-1
cdr3_nt: TGTGCCAGCAGCCAAGGCGTGGGTTACACTGAAGCTTTCTTT
cdr3_aa: CASSQGVGYTEAFF